The 8 T cell receptor beta chains below all came from one sample that was sequenced in a study of blood T cell repertoires in COVID-19. Here immunoSEQ multiplex PCR was the method, and the copy in TCRdb shows in-frame clones only, minus some. This sample has about 160,000 clones; approximately 81% occur once, and the top ten carry 7.5% to 8.5%. The sequenced sample consisted of peripheral blood. The receptors here all came from a woman aged 55-70 years with COVID-19, enrolled during active disease.

The V call is TRBV7-8, the J call TRBJ1-2; 8 positions match TRBD1. Germline V gene lookup returns CDR1 SGHVS and CDR2 FQNEAQ. Trimming removed 5 bases from V and 8 bases from J; junction bases left unmatched: 4. The CDR3 is made up of 12 amino acids. Here the CDR3 reads CASSRTGFGYTF. DNA of the CDR3: TGTGCCAGCAGCCGGACAGGGTTCGGCTACACCTTC.

The gene calls are TRBV19 and TRBJ2-2; 9 nucleotides align to TRBD1. Germline CDR1 reads LNHDA; CDR2 reads SQIVND (reference sequence). Trimming at V came to 3 bases and at J to 4 bases, leaving 0 bases not matched to a gene. This CDR3 spans 14 amino acids. Here the CDR3 DNA reads TGTGCCAGTAGTATGGACAGGGGCACCGGGGAGCTGTTTTTT. Translation: CASSMDRGTGELFF. The full variable domain, its missing parts supplied by reference TRBV19 and TRBJ2-2, is DGGITQSPKYLFRKEGQNVTLSCEQNLNHDAMYWYRQDPGQGLRLIYYSQIVNDFQKGDIAEGYSVSREKKESFPLTVTSAQKNPTAFYLCASSMDRGTGELFFGEGSRLTVL.

The chain carries TRBV7-8 and TRBJ2-5, with TRBD2 matching over 14 bases. CDR1 is SGHVS, CDR2 FQNEAQ, per germline. This CDR3 comprises 19 residues. Losses at the gene ends were 3 bases for V and 2 bases for J; bases not matched to a gene: 11. CDR3 in amino acids: CASSLVGTSGRTRQETQYF. DNA of the CDR3: TGTGCCAGCAGCTTGGTTGGGACTAGCGGGAGAACCCGGCAAGAGACCCAGTACTTC.

This clone has more than one count but fewer than ten. The chain joins TRBV3-1 (or the pseudogene TRBV3-2) to TRBJ2-7; 7 bases agree with TRBD1. V gave up 4 bases and J gave up 1 base; unmatched junction bases: 4. This CDR3 contains 14 residues. CDR1 is LGHDT, CDR2 YNNKEL, per germline (reference sequence). This CDR3 reads CASSRDSKSYEQYF. As DNA, the CDR3 is TGTGCCAGCAGCCGGGACAGCAAATCCTACGAGCAGTACTTC.

The rearrangement links TRBV6-5 to TRBJ2-3; 7 bases agree with TRBD2. The junction had 7 bases not matched to a gene; V was cut back by 6 bases and J by 4 bases. This CDR3 is 14 amino acids long. Per the germline V gene, CDR1 is MNHEY and CDR2 is SVGAGI. CDR3 DNA sequence: TGTGCCAGCAGCTCCCCCGCGGGGGCAGATACGCAGTATTTT. This sequence encodes CASSSPAGADTQYF.

V is TRBV5-1 and J is TRBJ2-5; D perhaps matches TRBD2 (5 bases). V was shortened by 0 bases and J by 7 bases, with 10 bases between the two germline ends. The CDR3 runs 13 residues. Germline V gives CDR1 SGHRS, CDR2 YFSETQ. CDR3 loop: CASSLEVEGTQYF. CDR3 DNA sequence: TGCGCCAGCAGCTTGGAGGTAGAGGGGACCCAGTACTTC.

This clone was recorded only once. The rearrangement uses TRBV25-1 and TRBJ1-1, with D tentatively TRBD1 (5 bases). V was cut by 6 bases and J by 1 base, with 12 bases left in between. Germline V CDR1 and CDR2: MGHDK, SYGVNS. CDR3 length: 14 amino acids. The CDR3 region is CASSGAGKNTEAFF. DNA for the CDR3: TGTGCCAGCAGCGGTGCAGGGAAGAACACTGAAGCTTTCTTT.

V is TRBV21-1 and J is TRBJ2-2; TRBD1 is the table's D call and was not checked against the DNA. TRBV21-1 is a pseudogene segment. CDR3 size: 15 residues. CDR3 loop: CASSKGTANTGELFF. For the CDR3, the DNA is TGTGCCAGCAGCAAGGGGACAGCGAACACCGGGGAGCTGTTTTTT.